A selection of T cell receptor beta chains follows, all from one sample in a study of blood T cell repertoires in COVID-19. Sequencing used immunoSEQ multiplex PCR; TCRdb keeps in-frame clones, though not all of them. The sample records about 120,000 clones, 77% being singletons. The sample comprised peripheral blood. The receptor set was obtained from a human donor in a cohort sampled during active COVID-19. CDR3s include the opening cysteine and the closing phenylalanine or tryptophan. D genes are given only for firm matches. Size tells how often a clone was seen (once, few, many) or the class of an expanded clone, and some rows leave it out.

J gene: TRBJ1-6
clone size: NA
D gene: TRBD1
V gene: TRBV25-1
CDR3 DNA: TGTGCCAGTCAACAGGGGAATAATTCACCCCTCCACTTT
CDR3 protein: CASQQGNNSPLHF

J gene: TRBJ2-3
clone size: NA
D gene: NA
V gene: TRBV7-9
CDR3 DNA: TGTGCCAGCAGCGAATCGGGACACGATATGGATACGCAGTATTTT
CDR3 protein: CASSESGHDMDTQYF

J gene: TRBJ2-7
clone size: NA
D gene: TRBD1
V gene: TRBV5-1
CDR3 DNA: TGCGCCAGCAGCTTGGGGCGCGACAGGGCCGACTTGACCTACGAGCAGTACTTC
CDR3 protein: CASSLGRDRADLTYEQYF

J gene: TRBJ2-1
clone size: NA
D gene: NA
V gene: TRBV28
CDR3 DNA: TGTGCCAGCAGTTACACTAGGGAAGTCAATGAGCAGTTCTTC
CDR3 protein: CASSYTREVNEQFF

J gene: TRBJ1-2
clone size: once
D gene: TRBD1
V gene: TRBV6-2/TRBV6-3
CDR3 DNA: TGTGCCAGCAGTCTAGGACAGGGCCCTAACTATGGCTACACCTTC
CDR3 protein: CASSLGQGPNYGYTF

J gene: TRBJ1-2
clone size: few
D gene: TRBD1
V gene: TRBV18
CDR3 DNA: TGTGCCAGCTCACCAAACAGGGGGGAGGATGGCTACACCTTC
CDR3 protein: CASSPNRGEDGYTF

J gene: TRBJ1-1
clone size: NA
D gene: NA
V gene: TRBV5-1
CDR3 DNA: TGCGCCAGCAGCTTGGGTCCCCTCAGACGAGCGACTGAAGCTTTCTTT
CDR3 protein: CASSLGPLRRATEAFF

J gene: TRBJ2-7
clone size: NA
D gene: NA
V gene: TRBV6-2/TRBV6-3
CDR3 DNA: TGTGCCAGCAGCAACGAAGCGACGGATAGCTCCTACGAGCAGTACTTC
CDR3 protein: CASSNEATDSSYEQYF

J gene: TRBJ1-1
clone size: once
D gene: NA
V gene: TRBV4-2
CDR3 DNA: TGTGCCAGCAGCCCGAGGGGCAGCGGAGGGATGAACACTGAAGCTTTCTTT
CDR3 protein: CASSPRGSGGMNTEAFF

J gene: TRBJ1-1
clone size: NA
D gene: NA
V gene: TRBV20-1
CDR3 DNA: TGCAGTGCTAGAGTGGGGCTCGAAGCTTTCTTT
CDR3 protein: CSARVGLEAFF

J gene: TRBJ2-7
clone size: NA
D gene: TRBD2
V gene: TRBV12-3/TRBV12-4
CDR3 DNA: TGTGCCAGCAGTTTATGGGGGGGAGGAGAGCAGTACTTC
CDR3 protein: CASSLWGGGEQYF

J gene: TRBJ1-2
clone size: few
D gene: TRBD1
V gene: TRBV7-9
CDR3 DNA: TGTGCCAGCAGCCGAGGACAGGTGGGGAGCTACACCTTC
CDR3 protein: CASSRGQVGSYTF

J gene: TRBJ2-7
clone size: NA
D gene: TRBD1
V gene: TRBV19
CDR3 DNA: TGTGCCAGTAGTACCTCGACAGGGGTATTATCCTACGAGCAGTACTTC
CDR3 protein: CASSTSTGVLSYEQYF

J gene: TRBJ2-7
clone size: NA
D gene: NA
V gene: TRBV9
CDR3 DNA: TGTGCCAGCAGCGTAGGAGGCTGGAGCTCCTACGAGCAGTACTTC
CDR3 protein: CASSVGGWSSYEQYF

J gene: TRBJ2-7
clone size: NA
D gene: TRBD2
V gene: TRBV4-1
CDR3 DNA: TGCGCCAGCAGCCAAGATGGGACTAACGAGTACTTC
CDR3 protein: CASSQDGTNEYF

J gene: TRBJ2-3
clone size: NA
D gene: TRBD2
V gene: TRBV19
CDR3 DNA: TGTGCCAGTAGTGCCCGGGCTAGCGGGGGAGTAGATACGCAGTATTTT
CDR3 protein: CASSARASGGVDTQYF

J gene: TRBJ2-7
clone size: NA
D gene: NA
V gene: TRBV7-9
CDR3 DNA: TGTGCCAGCAGCTTAGTTCCGGGGTACGAGCAGTACTTC
CDR3 protein: CASSLVPGYEQYF

J gene: TRBJ2-7
clone size: few
D gene: TRBD2
V gene: TRBV3-1/TRBV3-2
CDR3 DNA: TGTGCCAGCAGCCAAACGGGAGCGGGATCCTCCGAGCAGTACTTC
CDR3 protein: CASSQTGAGSSEQYF

J gene: TRBJ1-5
clone size: few
D gene: NA
V gene: TRBV7-9
CDR3 DNA: TGTGCCAGCAGCCAGGAAGGGGGCAATCAGCCCCAGCATTTT
CDR3 protein: CASSQEGGNQPQHF

J gene: TRBJ2-7
clone size: NA
D gene: NA
V gene: TRBV15
CDR3 DNA: TGTGCCACCAGCGTAGGGAGCGGTTCATACGAGCAGTACTTC
CDR3 protein: CATSVGSGSYEQYF

J gene: TRBJ1-4
clone size: NA
D gene: TRBD1
V gene: TRBV4-1
CDR3 DNA: TGCGCCAGCAGCCACAAGGGACAGATTAATGAAAAACTGTTTTTT
CDR3 protein: CASSHKGQINEKLFF

J gene: TRBJ2-7
clone size: NA
D gene: TRBD1
V gene: TRBV5-6
CDR3 DNA: TGTGCCAGCAGCTACGGGACAGGGACAACCTCCTACGAGCAGTACTTC
CDR3 protein: CASSYGTGTTSYEQYF

J gene: TRBJ1-5
clone size: NA
D gene: TRBD1
V gene: TRBV30
CDR3 DNA: TGTGCCTGGAGTCAGGGGGGCAATCAGCCCCAGCATTTT
CDR3 protein: CAWSQGGNQPQHF

J gene: TRBJ1-5
clone size: NA
D gene: NA
V gene: TRBV2
CDR3 DNA: TGTGCCAGCCAAAGACAGGTTAGCAATCAGCCCCAGCATTTT
CDR3 protein: CASQRQVSNQPQHF

J gene: TRBJ1-1
clone size: NA
D gene: NA
V gene: TRBV18
CDR3 DNA: TGTGCCAGCTCAACCACTCAGAACACTGAAGCTTTCTTT
CDR3 protein: CASSTTQNTEAFF

J gene: TRBJ1-4
clone size: NA
D gene: TRBD1
V gene: TRBV5-1
CDR3 DNA: TGCGCCAGCAGACCGGGACAGGGGGCGTCTAATGAAAAACTGTTTTTT
CDR3 protein: CASRPGQGASNEKLFF

J gene: TRBJ2-6
clone size: once
D gene: TRBD2
V gene: TRBV4-2
CDR3 DNA: TGTGCCAGCAGCCAGGGGGGGTCCTCTGGGGCCAACGTCCTGACTTTC
CDR3 protein: CASSQGGSSGANVLTF

J gene: TRBJ2-7
clone size: NA
D gene: NA
V gene: TRBV11-3
CDR3 DNA: TGTGCCAGCAGCCCTGAATCTAGAAACGAGCAGTACTTC
CDR3 protein: CASSPESRNEQYF

J gene: TRBJ2-1
clone size: NA
D gene: TRBD1
V gene: TRBV11-2
CDR3 DNA: TGTGCCAGCAGTTTTATCGCGGGACAGGGGAGGAATGAGCAGTTCTTC
CDR3 protein: CASSFIAGQGRNEQFF

J gene: TRBJ1-6
clone size: NA
D gene: NA
V gene: TRBV25-1
CDR3 DNA: TGTGCCAGCAGTCGGAGGGCCAATTCACCCCTCCACTTT
CDR3 protein: CASSRRANSPLHF

J gene: TRBJ2-3
clone size: once
D gene: TRBD2
V gene: TRBV5-1
CDR3 DNA: TGCGCCAGCAGCTTGGGGTCCAGCGGGGGGGCCGGAGATACGCAGTATTTT
CDR3 protein: CASSLGSSGGAGDTQYF

J gene: TRBJ2-7
clone size: NA
D gene: TRBD1
V gene: TRBV5-1
CDR3 DNA: TGCGCCAGCAGCTTGGAGGCCACAGGGGGGCCCTACGAGCAGTACTTC
CDR3 protein: CASSLEATGGPYEQYF

J gene: TRBJ1-2
clone size: NA
D gene: NA
V gene: TRBV11-2
CDR3 DNA: TGTGCCAGCGATGGGGGGAACTATGGCTACACCTTC
CDR3 protein: CASDGGNYGYTF

J gene: TRBJ1-1
clone size: NA
D gene: NA
V gene: TRBV9
CDR3 DNA: TGTGCCAGCAGCGTAGACTCGAACACTGAAGCTTTCTTT
CDR3 protein: CASSVDSNTEAFF

J gene: TRBJ2-7
clone size: NA
D gene: NA
V gene: TRBV4-1
CDR3 DNA: TGCGCCAGCAGCCAAGAAAGAACAGGGCAAAACGAGCAGTACTTC
CDR3 protein: CASSQERTGQNEQYF

J gene: TRBJ2-7
clone size: few
D gene: TRBD1
V gene: TRBV28
CDR3 DNA: TGTGCCAGCAGCCAGGGGACAGCGGCTAGGCGGTACTTC
CDR3 protein: CASSQGTAARRYF

J gene: TRBJ1-2
clone size: few
D gene: NA
V gene: TRBV27
CDR3 DNA: TGTGCCAGCAGAAAAACAGGGCCCTCGGATGGCTACACCTTC
CDR3 protein: CASRKTGPSDGYTF

J gene: TRBJ1-4
clone size: once
D gene: TRBD1
V gene: TRBV5-1
CDR3 DNA: TGCGCCAGCAGCCTCCAGGGGGGACCCACAACTAATGAAAAACTGTTTTTT
CDR3 protein: CASSLQGGPTTNEKLFF

J gene: TRBJ2-6
clone size: NA
D gene: NA
V gene: TRBV7-2
CDR3 DNA: TGTGCCAGCAGCTTAGTCGGGTCTGGGGCCAACGTCCTGACTTTC
CDR3 protein: CASSLVGSGANVLTF

J gene: TRBJ2-1
clone size: NA
D gene: TRBD2
V gene: TRBV6-1
CDR3 DNA: TGTGCCAGCAGTGAAGGCAGCGGGAGCTCCTACAATGAGCAGTTCTTC
CDR3 protein: CASSEGSGSSYNEQFF

J gene: TRBJ1-1
clone size: few
D gene: TRBD1
V gene: TRBV9
CDR3 DNA: TGTGCCAGCAGCGTAGGTGCGGGACAGGGAAACATTGAAGCTTTCTTT
CDR3 protein: CASSVGAGQGNIEAFF

J gene: TRBJ1-2
clone size: NA
D gene: TRBD1
V gene: TRBV25-1
CDR3 DNA: TGTGCCAGCAGTGAACTCAGGGGGGACTCCAATGGCTACACCTTC
CDR3 protein: CASSELRGDSNGYTF

J gene: TRBJ2-7
clone size: NA
D gene: TRBD1
V gene: TRBV11-1
CDR3 DNA: TGTGCCAGCAGCCCCCCGACAGGGACCTACGAGCAGTACTTC
CDR3 protein: CASSPPTGTYEQYF

J gene: TRBJ2-3
clone size: NA
D gene: NA
V gene: TRBV19
CDR3 DNA: TGTGCCAGTAGTATGGGGCGGGACTCGCAGTATTTT
CDR3 protein: CASSMGRDSQYF

J gene: TRBJ2-7
clone size: NA
D gene: NA
V gene: TRBV5-1
CDR3 DNA: TGCGCCAGCAGCTTGGTACCTCAGGGGACCTACGAGCAGTACTTC
CDR3 protein: CASSLVPQGTYEQYF

J gene: TRBJ1-5
clone size: NA
D gene: NA
V gene: TRBV6-2/TRBV6-3
CDR3 DNA: TGTGCCAGCAGTTACTCGATTTTGAGTGATCAGCCCCAGCATTTT
CDR3 protein: CASSYSILSDQPQHF

J gene: TRBJ2-7
clone size: few
D gene: NA
V gene: TRBV5-1
CDR3 DNA: TGCGCCAGCAGCTTGTCGACAGGTTCCTACGAGCAGTACTTC
CDR3 protein: CASSLSTGSYEQYF

J gene: TRBJ2-7
clone size: NA
D gene: NA
V gene: TRBV19
CDR3 DNA: TGTGCCAGTAGTATAGTTCGGGACTCCTACGAGCAGTACTTC
CDR3 protein: CASSIVRDSYEQYF